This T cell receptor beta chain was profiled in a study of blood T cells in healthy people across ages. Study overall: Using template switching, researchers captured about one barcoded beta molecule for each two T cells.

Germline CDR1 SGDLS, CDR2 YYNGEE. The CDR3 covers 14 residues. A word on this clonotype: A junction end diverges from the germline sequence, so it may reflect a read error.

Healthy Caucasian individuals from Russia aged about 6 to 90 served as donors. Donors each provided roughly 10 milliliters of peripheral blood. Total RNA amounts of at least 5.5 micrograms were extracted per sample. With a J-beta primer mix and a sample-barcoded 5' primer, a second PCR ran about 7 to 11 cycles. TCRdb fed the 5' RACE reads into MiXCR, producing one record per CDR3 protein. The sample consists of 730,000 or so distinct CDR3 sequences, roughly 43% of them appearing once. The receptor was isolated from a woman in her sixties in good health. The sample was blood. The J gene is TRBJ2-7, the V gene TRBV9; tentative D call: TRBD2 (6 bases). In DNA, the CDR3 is TGTGTCAGCAGCGTTGGGACCAGCGGGTACGAGCAGTACTTC. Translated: CVSSVGTSGYEQYF. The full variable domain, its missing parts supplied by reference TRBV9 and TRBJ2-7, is DSGVTQTPKHLITATGQRVTLRCSPRSGDLSVYWYQQSLDQGLQFLIQYYNGEERAKGNILERFSAQQFPDLHSELNLSSLELGDSALYFCVSSVGTSGYEQYFGPGTRLTVT.